This T cell receptor beta chain was sequenced during a study of beta chain features in type 1 diabetes. Study-wide findings and caveats: Shorter TCRB CDR3s, moderately but significantly so, were found in Type 1 diabetes patients in all four CD4+ subsets.

Sequencing targeted expressed TCRB transcripts, as all isolated RNA had been reverse transcribed. Clones were sequenced by immunoSEQ multiplex PCR, and TCRdb holds only the in-frame ones, with some missing. The sample holds some 350,000 clones; approximately 13% are singletons and the top ten take over 0.014%. The authors obtained over 95% purity in all sorted populations. The ends lost 7 bases at V and 4 bases at J; junction bases unmatched: 12. Germline loops: CDR1 MNHNY, CDR2 SVGAGI (reference sequence). The CDR3 covers 15 residues. Turning to this clone: The target antigen is unknown.

The V gene is TRBV6-6, the J gene TRBJ1-2, with 7 bases fitting TRBD1. The sequenced sample was naive CD4+ T cells from blood. This clonotype originated in a woman between 18 and 29 years old with type 1 diabetes. CDR3 nucleotide sequence: TGTGCCAGCAATCCGGGAAGGGGGCTTACCTATGGCTACACCTTC. Its translation: CASNPGRGLTYGYTF.